This TCR beta chain was identified in a study of somatic mutations in cytotoxic T cells in rheumatoid arthritis (dated by TCRdb to 2015 to 2018). With respect to the entire study: Before any treatment started and right after they were diagnosed, patients gave peripheral blood samples (approximately 27 ml EDTA). A FACSAria II or Sony SH800 was used to flow-sort some V beta antibody-stained T-cell populations at nearly 100% purity, and TCRB sequencing was also done on sorted V beta1+ cells. The study asked whether expanded CD8+ T-cell clones in newly diagnosed, untreated rheumatoid arthritis carry somatic mutations, and used TCRB deep sequencing to characterize clonality. TCRB deep sequencing was performed for more than 50 rheumatoid arthritis patients and approximately 18 healthy controls. Median age was essentially the same in the patient group and the control group.

Inclusive of the bounding cysteine and phenylalanine, the CDR3 is 14 residues long. Left in the record is the CDR3 DNA by itself, 42 bases read in frame from the first base. Sequences MNHNS (CDR1) and SASEGT (CDR2) are obtained from the germline V gene. V is clipped by 1 base and J by 5 bases, and the sequence between their germline boundaries is 12 bases long. Study-wide conclusions, independent of this receptor: The expanded CD8+ clones had unknown antigen targets, and not appearing in virus-specific databases did not rule out that they were virus-specific. CD8+ T-cell clonality in rheumatoid arthritis patients was not significantly different from that in age-matched healthy controls. Healthy controls showed no age-related increase in CD8+ clonality, whereas patients did (Spearman r ~ 0.49). No adjustment for multiple comparisons was made for the slight TRBV07 underrepresentation in patients. In 8 of 65 patients the largest CD8+ clone exceeded 20% of CD8+ cells, and several identical CD8+ TCRB sequences were shared between blood and synovial fluid.

The immunoSEQ assay was applied to genomic DNA for TCRB CDR3 sequencing. The study's processing was this. Published virus-specific TCRB sequences were compared with patient CD8+ clones larger than 1%, and only a few matches were found. Only productive TCRB rearrangements were included in the analyses. A clone was defined by a unique TCRB CDR3 sequence, and clonality was computed as a productive clonality index based on Shannon entropy. The template counts of each clone relative to the total templates per sample were used to calculate repertoire overlap between two samples. A correlation with a Spearman r of 0.55 to 0.65 was found between V-gene usage by flow cytometry and V-gene usage by TCRB sequencing. The immuneACCESS repertoire file appears here via TCRdb, limited to in-frame rearrangements. These files lack a portion of the clones; in checked studies, under half of the deficit traces to unresolved V genes, and the cause of the others is not known. V, J and clone size are those of that table, while D and trimming were read from the DNA. For this sample there are about 5,000 clones; roughly 80% appear just once. Under 5% of the sample lies in the top ten.

Positive magnetic bead selection on an AutoMACS was used to isolate CD4+ and CD8+ cells, with flow cytometry used to check purity. Initial screening for clonal expansions relied on flow cytometry with a TCR V beta antibody panel, after which sorted CD8+ fractions underwent TCRB deep sequencing for characterization. Peripheral blood mononuclear cells were obtained using density gradient separation with Ficoll-Paque PLUS. DNA was extracted from CD4-enriched, CD8-enriched or PBMC samples with Nucleospin Tissue or Tissue XS kits and quantified with a Qubit 2.0 fluorometer. As concerns this clone: Its antigen is unknown. Within one base of it there is no much larger clone, and no base qualities were kept.

The source of this sequence is an adult with rheumatoid arthritis. The sequenced material came from CD8+ T cells sorted from blood. The V and J segments used are TRBV6-1 and TRBJ2-7, and TRBD2 may be the D gene, going by 6 matching bases. The nucleotides read TGTGCCAGCAGTGAAGGCGGGGAAATCCACGAGCAGTACTTC. Its protein reads: CASSEGGEIHEQYF.